A single sample gave rise to the 24 T cell receptor beta chains below, sequenced in a study of cytomegalovirus exposure and HLA in healthy donors. 60 Vbeta and 13 Jbeta primers were used in PCR. Libraries were prepared by immunoSEQ multiplex PCR; TCRdb keeps only in-frame clonotypes and omits some of them. The sample yields roughly 130,000 clones, approximately 80% seen once. The sequencing sample was made of PBMCs. These receptors were obtained from a man between 18 and 35 years old in good health and CMV-seronegative.

This chain joins TRBV15 and TRBJ1-5, with 12 bases identical to TRBD1. V lost 9 bases to trimming and J lost 6 bases; unmatched junction nucleotides: 6. There are 14 residues in the CDR3. The V gene's germline CDR1 is LNHNV and CDR2 YYDKDF (reference sequence). The CDR3 here is CATEGTGGTQPQHF. For the CDR3, the DNA is TGTGCCACTGAGGGGACAGGGGGCACTCAGCCCCAGCATTTT.

This clone has more than one count but fewer than ten. This chain uses TRBV7-3 with TRBJ1-2; a weak D match, TRBD1 (6 bases). Germline values: CDR1 SGHTA, CDR2 FQGTGA. V was clipped by 5 bases and J by 7 bases, with 20 bases between them. This CDR3 comprises 15 residues. CDR3 nucleotide sequence: TGTGCCAGCAGCCCGGGCCTCGGGACAAAGGCTGGCTACACCTTC. Protein sequence: CASSPGLGTKAGYTF.

This rearrangement joins TRBV7-2 to TRBJ1-2; D ambiguous. Germline values: CDR1 SGHTA, CDR2 FQGNSA. The CDR3 is made up of 14 amino acids. With 0 bases removed from V and 7 bases from J, the gap between germline ends came to 12 bases. CDR3 in amino acids: CASSLASPVAGYTF. For the CDR3, the DNA is TGTGCCAGCAGCTTAGCGTCCCCGGTTGCTGGCTACACCTTC.

The chain uses TRBV4-3 and TRBJ2-3, with 8 bases lining up with TRBD2. Germline CDR1 reads LGHNA; CDR2 reads YSLEER. V lost 1 base to trimming and J lost 8 bases; unmatched junction nucleotides: 8. There are 15 residues in the CDR3. The CDR3 protein is CASSQAPSGPPTQYF. The CDR3, as DNA: TGCGCCAGCAGCCAAGCTCCTAGCGGGCCCCCTACGCAGTATTTT.

To note about this clone: The junction departs from the called germline gene at one end, perhaps through a read error. The chain carries TRBV7-9 and TRBJ1-1; a possible D gene is TRBD1 (5 bases). The CDR3 covers 12 residues. Per the germline V gene, CDR1 is SEHNR and CDR2 is FQNEAQ (reference sequence). CDR3 protein: CSSSLVGGEAFF. In DNA form, the CDR3 reads TGTTCCAGCAGCCTCGTGGGGGGTGAAGCTTTCTTT.

V and J are TRBV14 and TRBJ2-5; 15 bases line up with TRBD2. The length of the CDR3 is 16 residues. V lost 4 bases to trimming and J lost 4 bases; unmatched junction nucleotides: 4. The V gene's germline CDR1 is SGHDN and CDR2 FVKESK. The CDR3 loop reads CASSPGLAGGGETQYF. DNA for the CDR3: TGTGCCAGCAGCCCGGGACTAGCGGGGGGCGGAGAGACCCAGTACTTC. The whole variable domain, remainder taken from reference TRBV14 and TRBJ2-5, is EAGVTQFPSHSVIEKGQTVTLRCDPISGHDNLYWYRRVMGKEIKFLLHFVKESKQDESGMPNNRFLAERTGGTYSTLKVQPAELEDSGVYFCASSPGLAGGGETQYFGPGTRLLVL.

The chain has TRBV5-1 and TRBJ2-7; 7 bases fit TRBD2. The germline V gene encodes CDR1 SGHRS and CDR2 YFSETQ. The CDR3 runs to 12 residues. The trim removed 5 bases at V and 5 bases at J, leaving 4 bases unmatched. Here the CDR3 DNA reads TGCGCCAGCAGTGCGGGAGTCCACGAGCAGTACTTC. Translating gives CASSAGVHEQYF.

CDR3 DNA sequence: TGTGCCAGCAGCTTAGGGACAGCCCTAGAGCAGTACTTC. Translation: CASSLGTALEQYF. The V gene is TRBV11-3, the J gene TRBJ2-5; D is perhaps TRBD1 (6 bases). CDR1 SGHNT and CDR2 YENEEA come from the germline V gene. V lost 1 base and J 11 bases, leaving 14 bases between the germline ends. This CDR3 has 13 residues.

The chain links TRBV5-4 to TRBJ1-4, with D possibly TRBD1 on 6 matching bases. This CDR3 has 13 residues. V was trimmed by 6 bases and J by 8 bases, leaving 14 bases between them. Looked up from germline, CDR1 is SGHNT and CDR2 is YYREEE (reference sequence). CDR3 DNA sequence: TGTGCCAGCACCAAAGGGGGAAAGGAAAAACTGTTTTTT. Its translation: CASTKGGKEKLFF.

This clone was detected a few times. The J gene is TRBJ2-3, the V gene TRBV28, with 7 bases identical to TRBD1. Looked up from germline, CDR1 is MDHEN and CDR2 is SYDVKM. The CDR3 extends over 14 amino acids. V was clipped by 6 bases and J by 4 bases; unmatched bases: 7. The CDR3, as DNA: TGTGCCAGCAGCTTCATCCAGGGGGCAGATACGCAGTATTTT. Translating gives CASSFIQGADTQYF.

This clone was seen more than once but under ten times. The V gene is TRBV6-5, the J gene TRBJ1-1; D gene unclear. Per the germline V gene, CDR1 is MNHEY and CDR2 is SVGAGI. V shed 2 bases and J shed 8 bases, with 9 bases lying between them. The CDR3 is 12 amino acids. CDR3 residues: CASSYNGREAFF. In DNA, the CDR3 is TGTGCCAGCAGTTACAACGGCAGGGAAGCTTTCTTT.

The genes are TRBV7-9 and TRBJ1-1; 7 bases are a match to TRBD1. Trimming at V came to 6 bases and at J to 5 bases, leaving 15 bases not matched to a gene. The CDR3 sequence is 16 residues long. The germline V gene has CDR1 SEHNR and CDR2 FQNEAQ (reference sequence). The CDR3 bases are TGTGCCAGCAGACCCGCTAAACCAGGGGGAAGGACTGAAGCTTTCTTT. As protein: CASRPAKPGGRTEAFF. Filled out from reference TRBV7-9 and TRBJ1-1, the complete variable domain reads DTGVSQNPRHKITKRGQNVTFRCDPISEHNRLYWYRQTLGQGPEFLTYFQNEAQLEKSRLLSDRFSAERPKGSFSTLEIQRTEQGDSAMYLCASRPAKPGGRTEAFFGQGTRLTVV.

CDR3 nucleotides: TGTGCCAGCAGCTCCCGGAGCGGTACAGTCGGCTATGGCTACACCTTC. Translating gives CASSSRSGTVGYGYTF. The chain joins TRBV13 to TRBJ1-2; D is ambiguous. The CDR3 totals 16 residues. Trimming cost V 4 bases and J 4 bases, with 19 bases left between them. Per germline, CDR1 PRHDT and CDR2 FYEKMQ (reference sequence).

The chain uses TRBV28 and TRBJ2-4, with 7 bases aligning to TRBD1. J was trimmed by 3 bases and V by 4 bases; bases with no gene match: 9. The V gene's germline CDR1 is MDHEN and CDR2 SYDVKM. The CDR3 is 16 amino acids. CDR3 sequence: CASSSEGAVGKNIQYF. The CDR3 region has the DNA TGTGCCAGCAGTTCTGAGGGGGCGGTGGGCAAAAACATTCAGTACTTC.

The chain joins TRBV6-4 to TRBJ1-1; weak D call: TRBD1 (6 bases). Trimming removed 2 bases from V and 2 bases from J, with 12 bases in between. The length of the CDR3 is 15 residues. The V gene's germline CDR1 is MRHNA and CDR2 SNTAGT. The CDR3 reads CASSDRGGANTEAFF. The CDR3 coding sequence is TGTGCCAGCAGTGACCGGGGGGGGGCCAACACTGAAGCTTTCTTT.

This rearrangement joins TRBV7-9 to TRBJ2-3; the D is unclear. Germline lookup yields CDR1 SEHNR and CDR2 FQNEAQ (reference sequence). Trimming stripped 1 base from V and 1 base from J, with 9 bases between. The CDR3 spans 15 residues. This CDR3 reads CASSLEEYGTDTQYF. For the CDR3, the DNA is TGTGCCAGCAGCTTAGAGGAGTACGGCACAGATACGCAGTATTTT.

V is TRBV5-6 and J is TRBJ1-1; no reliable D call. Germline CDR1 SGHDT, CDR2 YYEEEE. V gave up 4 bases and J gave up 0 bases, with 10 bases separating them. The CDR3 consists of 14 residues. CDR3 residues: CASSAPGVNTEAFF. The DNA of the CDR3 is TGTGCCAGCAGCGCCCCCGGGGTGAACACTGAAGCTTTCTTT.

The V gene is TRBV19, the J gene TRBJ1-1; 8 positions agree with TRBD1. V was clipped by 5 bases and J by 4 bases; unmatched bases: 3. The CDR3 totals 13 residues. Germline V gives CDR1 LNHDA, CDR2 SQIVND (reference sequence). DNA for the CDR3: TGTGCCAGTAGTCTCACAGGGGGCACTGAAGCTTTCTTT. Encoded protein: CASSLTGGTEAFF.

The rearrangement joins TRBV5-1 to TRBJ1-6, with no clear D. Trimming stripped 0 bases from V and 10 bases from J, with 14 bases between. CDR1 and CDR2 from the germline V gene are SGHRS and YFSETQ. CDR3 length: 15 amino acids. CDR3 coding DNA: TGCGCCAGCAGCTTGGAGGCCGGGGTGGGATCACCCCTCCACTTT. This encodes CASSLEAGVGSPLHF.

Here the CDR3 reads CASSGRGHVQPQHF. The CDR3 coding sequence is TGTGCCAGCAGTGGTAGGGGGCATGTTCAGCCCCAGCATTTT. The gene calls are TRBV6-1 and TRBJ1-5; 7 bases are a match to TRBD1. V trimming: 4 bases; J trimming: 6 bases; junction bases outside the gene matches: 6. Germline V gene data show CDR1 as MNHNS and CDR2 as SASEGT. The CDR3 spans 14 residues.

The chain recombines TRBV28 with TRBJ1-2; 11 bases are shared with TRBD1. Unmatched junction bases numbered 7, after V lost 4 bases and J lost 9 bases. Germline CDR1 is MDHEN and CDR2 is SYDVKM. The CDR3 consists of 14 residues. CDR3 sequence: CASSSTGTGGSYTF. The CDR3, as DNA: TGTGCCAGCAGTTCAACCGGGACAGGGGGGAGCTACACCTTC.

The chain carries TRBV4-1 and TRBJ2-2; 7 bases fit TRBD1. The V and J ends lost 0 bases and 3 bases, in that order; junction bases with no gene match: 1. From germline, CDR1 is MGHRA and CDR2 YSYEKL. The CDR3 consists of 15 residues. The CDR3, as DNA: TGCGCCAGCAGCCAAGAGACAGGGTACACCGGGGAGCTGTTTTTT. Amino acid sequence: CASSQETGYTGELFF.

A single count supports this clone. The V gene is TRBV7-2, the J gene TRBJ2-2; D not certain. In germline, CDR1 is SGHTA, CDR2 FQGNSA. This CDR3 comprises 11 residues. The V end was cut by 5 bases, the J end by 8 bases, with 6 bases between. DNA of the CDR3: TGTGCCAGCAGCCCCCCTGGGGAGCTGTTTTTT. It is translated as CASSPPGELFF.

The chain links TRBV30 to TRBJ1-3, with D possibly being TRBD1 (6 bases). The CDR3 consists of 14 residues. The germline CDR1 and CDR2 sequences are GTSNPN and SVGIG (reference sequence). The V gene lost 5 bases and the J gene lost 4 bases, with 15 bases spanning the gap. This chain's CDR3 is CAWEGGVTGNTIYF. Here the CDR3 DNA reads TGTGCCTGGGAAGGGGGGGTGACCGGAAACACCATATATTTT.